This T cell receptor beta chain was found in a study of identical twins. TCRdb independently ran MiXCR on the 5' RACE reads; one entry per CDR3 protein. Of some 1,700,000 distinct CDR3 sequences in the sample, roughly 35% were seen once. Germline V gives CDR1 LGHDT, CDR2 YNNKEL (reference sequence). The CDR3 is 18 amino acids. V shed 4 bases, J shed 1 base, and the junction held 11 bases outside the gene matches. This clonotype was seen more than once but under ten times. This clonotype originated in a newborn girl in good health. Specimen: cord blood. The chain carries TRBV3-1 and TRBJ2-3, with 10 bases lining up with TRBD2. CDR3 nucleotide sequence: TGTGCCAGCAGCCCCTTACGCCTTAGCGGGGGGCGCACAGATACGCAGTATTTT. This translates into CASSPLRLSGGRTDTQYF.